What follows are 17 T cell receptor beta chains derived from one specimen sequenced in a study of CD8+CD57+ T cells in acquired aplastic anemia. Genomic DNA provided the template from which TCR beta VDJ and CDR3 profiles were obtained. TCRdb used MiXCR to reprocess the reads, holding one entry per CDR3 protein. The sample has about 220,000 distinct CDR3 sequences, almost 35% seen once; the top ten hold approximately 1.2%. Sample: sorted CD4+, CD8+, or CD8+CD57+ T cells (not recorded which) from PBMCs. The source of these receptors is a human donor in good health, serving as a control.

This clonotype was observed many times. J is TRBJ1-2 and V is TRBV10-3, with D possibly matching TRBD1 (6 bases). CDR3 length: 13 amino acids. CDR1 is ENHRY, CDR2 SYGVKD, per germline. Trimming pared 10 bases from V and 8 bases from J, leaving 20 bases between. CDR3 protein: CATTVGGAGGYTF. The DNA for the CDR3 is TGTGCCACCACAGTAGGGGGGGCGGGCGGCTACACCTTC.

This clonotype was observed at least ten times. V usage is TRBV20-1 and J usage is TRBJ1-1; 10 bases align to TRBD1. The CDR3 spans 14 residues. After removal of 3 bases from V and 11 bases from J, the junction contained 12 bases not matched to a gene. Germline V lookup: CDR1 DFQATT, CDR2 SNEGSKA (reference sequence). The CDR3 region has the DNA TGCAGTGCTAGGGCCGGACAGGGGGATCGTAGGGCTTTCTTT. Translated, it gives CSARAGQGDRRAFF.

This clonotype was counted only a few times. The gene calls are TRBV5-8 and TRBJ1-1; D gene ambiguous. The CDR3 is made up of 15 amino acids. The germline V and J ends were trimmed by 0 bases and 0 bases, with 9 bases remaining between them. Germline V lookup: CDR1 SGHTS, CDR2 YDEGEE. The CDR3: CASSLVTRMNTEAFF. CDR3 DNA: TGTGCCAGCAGCTTGGTTACGAGGATGAACACTGAAGCTTTCTTT.

The chain carries TRBV7-2 and TRBJ1-5, with D perhaps matching TRBD1 (5 bases). Germline loops: CDR1 SGHTA, CDR2 FQGNSA. Trimming took off 0 bases at V and 7 bases at J, with 19 bases between the two ends. The CDR3 runs 17 residues. CDR3 sequence: CASSLASTTREGQPQHF. As DNA, the CDR3 is TGTGCCAGCAGCTTAGCTAGCACTACCAGGGAAGGGCAGCCCCAGCATTTT.

The table lists this clonotype with many counts. The chain joins TRBV9 to TRBJ1-3; D might be TRBD1 (6 bases). The CDR3 is made up of 13 amino acids. Germline CDR1 reads SGDLS; CDR2 reads YYNGEE. Trimming left V 3 bases short and J 5 bases short, with 9 bases between. The CDR3 DNA reads TGTGCCAGCAGCGCGGGACAACGAAACACCATATATTTT. Its translation is CASSAGQRNTIYF.

The genes are TRBV5-5 and TRBJ1-2; D unresolved. Trimming pared 3 bases from V and 0 bases from J, leaving 9 bases between. Germline V gene sequence: CDR1 SGHKS, CDR2 YYEKEE (reference sequence). This CDR3 has 14 residues. In nucleotides, the CDR3 is TGTGCCAGCAGCTCCTGGATGGCTAACTATGGCTACACCTTC. This encodes CASSSWMANYGYTF.

Remarks on this clonotype: A read error may explain this, as a much larger clone is one base away. V usage is TRBV18 and J usage is TRBJ2-7; D may be TRBD1 (5 bases). Trimming left V 3 bases short and J 5 bases short, with 14 bases between. The CDR3 sequence is 14 residues long. Germline CDR1 is KGHSH and CDR2 is LQKENI. The CDR3 coding sequence is TGTGCCAGCTCACCCACCTCGGACAACCACGAGCAGTACTTC. This sequence encodes CASSPTSDNHEQYF.

In this sample, this clonotype turned up many times. V is TRBV6-5 and J is TRBJ1-2; 9 bases line up with TRBD1. The length of the CDR3 is 15 residues. Trimming cost V 2 bases and J 2 bases; bases outside gene matches: 3. The germline V gene encodes CDR1 MNHEY and CDR2 SVGAGI. In DNA, the CDR3 is TGTGCCAGCAGTTACCCGGGACAGGGAAACTATGGCTACACCTTC. Protein sequence: CASSYPGQGNYGYTF.

This clonotype was seen a few times. The chain links TRBV12-3 or TRBV12-4 to TRBJ1-2; possible D gene TRBD1, 5 bases. The CDR3 covers 14 residues. V was cut by 1 base and J by 8 bases, with 14 bases left in between. CDR3: CASSLVGTQGGYTF. The CDR3 DNA follows: TGTGCCAGCAGTTTAGTTGGGACCCAAGGGGGCTACACCTTC.

This clonotype was found many times. The chain has TRBV2 and TRBJ2-7; D might be TRBD2 (5 bases). The CDR3 is 14 residues long. The V end lost 7 bases, the J end lost 2 bases, and 15 bases lay between the germline ends. Per germline, CDR1 SNHLY and CDR2 FYNNEI. CDR3 residues: CASTYFLGAYEQYF. As DNA, the CDR3 is TGTGCCAGCACCTATTTTCTCGGGGCCTACGAGCAGTACTTC.

This clonotype was detected ten times or more. The chain combines TRBV7-9 with TRBJ1-6; no firm D call. This CDR3 has 15 residues. The V end was cut by 1 base, the J end by 5 bases, with 9 bases between. Looked up from germline, CDR1 is SEHNR and CDR2 is FQNEAQ (reference sequence). The DNA of the CDR3 is TGTGCCAGCAGCTTAGATTCGCACAATAATTCACCCCTCCACTTT. Protein product: CASSLDSHNNSPLHF.

This chain connects TRBV25-1 to TRBJ1-6, with D perhaps matching TRBD1 (5 bases). Germline V gene data show CDR1 as MGHDK and CDR2 as SYGVNS. The V gene lost 6 bases and the J gene lost 9 bases, with 12 bases spanning the gap. The CDR3 sequence is 13 residues long. The DNA of the CDR3 is TGTGCCAGCAGACTCGGGACTGGTTCACCCCTCCACTTT. Translated, it gives CASRLGTGSPLHF.

This clonotype occurred many times. The genes are TRBV5-1 and TRBJ1-2; TRBD1 aligns across 7 bases. CDR1 SGHRS and CDR2 YFSETQ come from the germline V gene. V lost 4 bases, J lost 5 bases, and 5 bases stayed unmatched. This CDR3 has 13 amino acids. For the CDR3, the DNA is TGCGCCAGCAGCAAAGACAGGGAGTATGGCTACACCTTC. Translating it yields CASSKDREYGYTF.

The table lists this clonotype with a few counts. The V and J genes are TRBV5-4 and TRBJ2-5, with 8 bases fitting TRBD2. Germline V gene data show CDR1 as SGHNT and CDR2 as YYREEE (reference sequence). V shed 9 bases and J 9 bases; nucleotides not matched to a gene: 16. This CDR3 has 14 residues. This CDR3 reads CATQLDTTGRAQYF. CDR3 DNA: TGTGCCACCCAGCTTGACACGACCGGGAGGGCCCAGTACTTC.

This clonotype has a count of ten or more. The gene calls are TRBV4-1 and TRBJ1-2, with TRBD1 matching 7 bases. The germline V gene encodes CDR1 MGHRA and CDR2 YSYEKL. V gave up 5 bases and J gave up 3 bases; unmatched junction bases: 9. The CDR3 consists of 15 residues. As DNA, the CDR3 is TGCGCCAGCAGCATTCCGACAGGGACGGACTATGGCTACACCTTC. Amino acids: CASSIPTGTDYGYTF.

The chain has TRBV4-2 and TRBJ2-3; D gene uncertain. Between the trimmed V and J ends, which lost 1 base and 7 bases, there was a span of 15 bases. Germline-derived CDR1 and CDR2 are LGHNA and YNFKEQ. CDR3 length equals 15 residues. The CDR3 region has the DNA TGTGCCAGCAGCCAAGTAGGCTGGTTCAGGAATACGCAGTATTTT. Its translation: CASSQVGWFRNTQYF.

This sequence joins TRBV2 and TRBJ1-5; 10 positions match TRBD1. The CDR3 is 16 amino acids. Unmatched junction bases numbered 7, after V lost 8 bases and J lost 0 bases. Germline V gene sequence: CDR1 SNHLY, CDR2 FYNNEI. CDR3 sequence: CASSPTGGNSNQPQHF. The CDR3 DNA reads as TGTGCCAGCTCACCGACAGGGGGCAATAGCAATCAGCCCCAGCATTTT.